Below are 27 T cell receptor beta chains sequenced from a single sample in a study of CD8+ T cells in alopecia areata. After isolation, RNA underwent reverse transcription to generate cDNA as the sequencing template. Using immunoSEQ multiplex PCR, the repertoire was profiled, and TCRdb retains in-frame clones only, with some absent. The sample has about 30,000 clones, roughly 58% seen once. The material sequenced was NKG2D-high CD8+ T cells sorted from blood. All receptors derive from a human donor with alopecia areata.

CDR3 coding DNA: TGTGCCAGCAGCCATATCGCAGCCCCGACAGATACGCAGTATTTT. Its translation is CASSHIAAPTDTQYF. The V and J genes are TRBV7-2 and TRBJ2-3; D ambiguous. V was trimmed by 5 bases and J by 3 bases, leaving 15 bases between them. In germline, CDR1 is SGHTA, CDR2 FQGNSA. The CDR3 is made up of 15 amino acids.

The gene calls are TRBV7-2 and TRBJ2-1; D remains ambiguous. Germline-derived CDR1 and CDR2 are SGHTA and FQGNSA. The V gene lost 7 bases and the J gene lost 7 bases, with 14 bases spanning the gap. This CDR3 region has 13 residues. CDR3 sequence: CASTPRWANEQFF. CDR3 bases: TGTGCCAGCACCCCCCGGTGGGCAAATGAGCAGTTCTTC.

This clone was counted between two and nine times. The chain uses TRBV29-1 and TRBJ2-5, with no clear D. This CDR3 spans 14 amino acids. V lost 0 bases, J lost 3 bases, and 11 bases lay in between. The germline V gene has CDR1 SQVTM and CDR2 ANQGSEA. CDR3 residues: CSVEDLFPEETQYF. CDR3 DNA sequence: TGCAGCGTTGAAGACTTATTCCCAGAAGAGACCCAGTACTTC.

CDR3 coding DNA: TGTGCCAGCAGCTTAGCGTCCGGGTTGGGACTCGACAATGAGCAGTTCTTC. Encoded protein: CASSLASGLGLDNEQFF. The V gene is TRBV7-9, the J gene TRBJ2-1, with D possibly TRBD2 on 6 matching bases. Germline CDR1 and CDR2: SEHNR and FQNEAQ (reference sequence). V lost 0 bases and J lost 5, with 17 bases in between. CDR3 size: 17 residues.

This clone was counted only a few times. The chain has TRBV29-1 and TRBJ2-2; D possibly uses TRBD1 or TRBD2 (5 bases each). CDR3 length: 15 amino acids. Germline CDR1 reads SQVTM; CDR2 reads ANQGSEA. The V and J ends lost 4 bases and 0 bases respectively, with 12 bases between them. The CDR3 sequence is CSVVPGPTNTGELFF. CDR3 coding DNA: TGCAGCGTTGTACCGGGACCAACGAACACCGGGGAGCTGTTTTTT.

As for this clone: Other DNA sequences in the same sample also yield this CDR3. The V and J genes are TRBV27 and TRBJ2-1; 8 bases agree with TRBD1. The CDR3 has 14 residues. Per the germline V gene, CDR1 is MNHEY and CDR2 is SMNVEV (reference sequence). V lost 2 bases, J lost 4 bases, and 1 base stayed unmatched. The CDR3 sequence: CASSLQGAYNEQFF. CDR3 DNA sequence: TGTGCCAGCAGTTTACAGGGGGCGTACAATGAGCAGTTCTTC.

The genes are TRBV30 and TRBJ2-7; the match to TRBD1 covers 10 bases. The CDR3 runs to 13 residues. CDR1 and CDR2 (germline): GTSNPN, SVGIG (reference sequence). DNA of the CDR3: TGTGCAACTGAAAGGACAGGGGGCTACGAGCAGTACTTC. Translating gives CATERTGGYEQYF. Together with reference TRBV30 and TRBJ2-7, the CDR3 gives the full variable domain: SQTIHQWPATLVQPVGSPLSLECTVEGTSNPNLYWYRQAAGRGLQLLFYSVGIGQISSEVPQNLSASRPQDRQFILSSKKLLLSDSGFYLCATERTGGYEQYFGPGTRLTVT.

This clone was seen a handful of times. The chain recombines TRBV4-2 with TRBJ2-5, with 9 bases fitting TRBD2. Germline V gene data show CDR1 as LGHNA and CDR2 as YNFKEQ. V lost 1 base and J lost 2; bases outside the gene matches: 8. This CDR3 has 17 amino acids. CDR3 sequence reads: CASSQASGMSWQETQYF. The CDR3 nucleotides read TGTGCCAGCAGCCAAGCTAGCGGGATGTCGTGGCAAGAGACCCAGTACTTC.

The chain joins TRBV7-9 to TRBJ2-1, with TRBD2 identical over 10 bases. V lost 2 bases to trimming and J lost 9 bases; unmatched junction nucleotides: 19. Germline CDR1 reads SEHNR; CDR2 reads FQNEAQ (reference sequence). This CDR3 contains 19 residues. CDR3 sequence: CASSLNVGVRLAGVAEQFF. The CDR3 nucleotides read TGTGCCAGCAGCTTAAATGTTGGGGTTCGGCTAGCGGGAGTGGCTGAGCAGTTCTTC.

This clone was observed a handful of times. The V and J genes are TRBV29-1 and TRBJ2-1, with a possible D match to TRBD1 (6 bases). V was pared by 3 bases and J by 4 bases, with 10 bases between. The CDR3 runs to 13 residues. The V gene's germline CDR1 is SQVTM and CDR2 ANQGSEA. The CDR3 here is CSVEGHKYNEQFF. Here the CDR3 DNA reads TGCAGCGTTGAGGGACACAAATACAATGAGCAGTTCTTC.

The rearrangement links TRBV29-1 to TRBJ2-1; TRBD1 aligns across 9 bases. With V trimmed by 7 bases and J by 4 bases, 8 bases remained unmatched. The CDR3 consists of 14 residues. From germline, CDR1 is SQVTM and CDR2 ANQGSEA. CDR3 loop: CSASGTGIYNEQFF. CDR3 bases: TGCAGCGCGTCCGGGACAGGGATATACAATGAGCAGTTCTTC.

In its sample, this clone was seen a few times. CDR3 amino acids: CASSLQALNTEAFF. CDR3 sequence (DNA): TGTGCCAGCAGTTTACAGGCCTTGAACACTGAAGCTTTCTTT. The V call is TRBV28, the J call TRBJ1-1; D call uncertain. V was cut by 2 bases and J by 0 bases, with 7 bases left in between. Germline V gives CDR1 MDHEN, CDR2 SYDVKM. The CDR3 is made up of 14 amino acids.

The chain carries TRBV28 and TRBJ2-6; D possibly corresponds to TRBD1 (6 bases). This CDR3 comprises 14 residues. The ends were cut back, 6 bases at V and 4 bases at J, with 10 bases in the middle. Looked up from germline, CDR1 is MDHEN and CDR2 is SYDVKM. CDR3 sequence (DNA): TGTGCCAGCAGGGCAGGGGAAGGGGCCAACGTCCTGACTTTC. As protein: CASRAGEGANVLTF.

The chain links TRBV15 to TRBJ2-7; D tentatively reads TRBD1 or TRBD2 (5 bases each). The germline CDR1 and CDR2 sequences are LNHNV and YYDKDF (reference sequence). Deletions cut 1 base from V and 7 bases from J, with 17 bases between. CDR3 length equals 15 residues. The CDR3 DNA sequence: TGTGCCACCAGCAGAGTCCTAGGGGAGCTGGGGGAGCAGTACTTC. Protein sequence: CATSRVLGELGEQYF.

This CDR3 is CASSYGPLGDTQYF. In nucleotides, the CDR3 is TGTGCCAGCAGTTACGGGCCCCTAGGAGATACGCAGTATTTT. V and J are TRBV6-5 and TRBJ2-3; D call uncertain. CDR3 size: 14 residues. CDR1 and CDR2 (germline): MNHEY, SVGAGI. V was clipped by 2 bases and J by 5 bases, with 11 bases between them.

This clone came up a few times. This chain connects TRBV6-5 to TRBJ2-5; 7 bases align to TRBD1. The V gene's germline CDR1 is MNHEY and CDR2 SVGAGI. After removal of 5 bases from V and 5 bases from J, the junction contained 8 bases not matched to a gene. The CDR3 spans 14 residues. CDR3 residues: CASSLDRSGETQYF. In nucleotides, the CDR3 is TGTGCCAGCAGTCTGGACAGGAGCGGCGAGACCCAGTACTTC.

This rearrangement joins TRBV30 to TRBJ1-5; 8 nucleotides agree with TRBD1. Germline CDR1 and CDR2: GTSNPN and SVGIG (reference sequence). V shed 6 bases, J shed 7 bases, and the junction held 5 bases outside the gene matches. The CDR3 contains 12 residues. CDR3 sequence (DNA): TGTGCCTGCGACAGGGGTGACCAGCCCCAGCATTTT. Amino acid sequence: CACDRGDQPQHF.

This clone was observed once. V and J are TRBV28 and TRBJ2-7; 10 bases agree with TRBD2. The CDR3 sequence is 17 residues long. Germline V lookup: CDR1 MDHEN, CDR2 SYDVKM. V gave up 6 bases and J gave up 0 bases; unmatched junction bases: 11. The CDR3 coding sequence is TGTGCCAGCAGCACTCCCCTAGCGGGAGCCCACTCCTACGAGCAGTACTTC. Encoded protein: CASSTPLAGAHSYEQYF.

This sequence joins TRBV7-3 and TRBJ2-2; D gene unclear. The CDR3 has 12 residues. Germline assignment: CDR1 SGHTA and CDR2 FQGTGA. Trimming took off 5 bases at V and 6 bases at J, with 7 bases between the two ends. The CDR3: CASSQPPGELFF. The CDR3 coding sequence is TGTGCCAGCAGCCAACCACCCGGGGAGCTGTTTTTT.

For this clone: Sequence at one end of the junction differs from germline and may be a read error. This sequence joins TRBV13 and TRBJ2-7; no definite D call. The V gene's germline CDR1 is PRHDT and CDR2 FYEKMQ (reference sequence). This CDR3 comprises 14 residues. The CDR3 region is CASSLEGLSFEQYF. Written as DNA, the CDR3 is TGTGCCAGCAGCTTAGAGGGTCTCTCCTTCGAGCAGTACTTC.

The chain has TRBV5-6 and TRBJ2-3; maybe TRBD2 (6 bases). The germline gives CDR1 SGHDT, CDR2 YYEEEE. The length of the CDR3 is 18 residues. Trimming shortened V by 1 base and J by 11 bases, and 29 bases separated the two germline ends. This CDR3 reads CASSLISGHTGLTMEQYF. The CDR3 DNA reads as TGTGCCAGCAGCTTGATTTCGGGCCACACGGGACTTACAATGGAGCAGTATTTT. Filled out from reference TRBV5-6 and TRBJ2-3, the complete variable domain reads DAGVTQSPTHLIKTRGQQVTLRCSPKSGHDTVSWYQQALGQGPQFIFQYYEEEERQRGNFPDRFSGHQFPNYSSELNVNALLLGDSALYLCASSLISGHTGLTMEQYFGPGTRLTVL.

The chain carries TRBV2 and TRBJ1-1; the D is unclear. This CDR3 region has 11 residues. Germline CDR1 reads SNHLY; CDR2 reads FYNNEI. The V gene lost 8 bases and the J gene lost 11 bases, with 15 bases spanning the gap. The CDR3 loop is CASPGPSGAFF. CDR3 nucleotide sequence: TGTGCCAGCCCAGGACCCTCCGGTGCTTTCTTT. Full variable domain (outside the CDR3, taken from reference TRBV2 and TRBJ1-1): EPEVTQTPSHQVTQMGQEVILRCVPISNHLYFYWYRQILGQKVEFLVSFYNNEISEKSEIFDDQFSVERPDGSNFTLKIRSTKLEDSAMYFCASPGPSGAFFGQGTRLTVV.

DNA for the CDR3: TGTGCCAGCAGTTTCAGACAGATAGGAGGTGAGCAGTTCTTC. Translation: CASSFRQIGGEQFF. This chain joins TRBV27 and TRBJ2-1; D may be TRBD1 or TRBD2 (5 bases each). From germline, CDR1 is MNHEY and CDR2 SMNVEV (reference sequence). The CDR3 has 14 residues. V was trimmed by 3 bases and J by 9 bases, leaving 15 bases between them.

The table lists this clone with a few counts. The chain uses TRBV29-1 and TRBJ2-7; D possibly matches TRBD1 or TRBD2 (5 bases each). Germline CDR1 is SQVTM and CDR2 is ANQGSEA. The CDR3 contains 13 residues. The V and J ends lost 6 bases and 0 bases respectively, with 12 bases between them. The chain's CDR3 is CSVYGTSSYEQYF. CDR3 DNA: TGCAGCGTATATGGGACCTCCTCCTACGAGCAGTACTTC.

This CDR3 reads CASSLFEDSRGRETQYF. The DNA for the CDR3 is TGTGCCAGCAGTTTATTTGAGGATTCCAGGGGCAGGGAGACCCAGTACTTC. The chain recombines TRBV28 with TRBJ2-5; D may be TRBD1 (6 bases). V dropped 1 base and J dropped 5 bases, with 20 bases sitting between them. This CDR3 is 17 amino acids long. Germline V lookup: CDR1 MDHEN, CDR2 SYDVKM.

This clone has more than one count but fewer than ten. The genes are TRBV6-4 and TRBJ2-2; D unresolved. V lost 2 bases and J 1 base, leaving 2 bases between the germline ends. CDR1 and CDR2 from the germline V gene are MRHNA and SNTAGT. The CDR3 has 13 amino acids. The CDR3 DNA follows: TGTGCCAGCAGTGACGGGAACACCGGGGAGCTGTTTTTT. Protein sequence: CASSDGNTGELFF.

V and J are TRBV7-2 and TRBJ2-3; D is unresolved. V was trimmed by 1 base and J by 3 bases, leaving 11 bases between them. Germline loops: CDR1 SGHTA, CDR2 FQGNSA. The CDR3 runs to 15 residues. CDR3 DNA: TGTGCCAGCAGCTTAGGGGCAGGTTTTACAGATACGCAGTATTTT. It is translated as CASSLGAGFTDTQYF.